These T cell receptor beta chains were read from a single sample in a study of cytomegalovirus exposure and HLA in healthy donors. Clones were sequenced by immunoSEQ multiplex PCR, and TCRdb holds only the in-frame ones, with some missing. The sample records around 54,000 clones, around nine tenths being singletons. Sequenced material: PBMCs. The receptors stem from a woman under 30 in good health and CMV-seropositive. CDR3s include the opening cysteine and the closing phenylalanine or tryptophan. The D gene is left open where the match is weak. Part of the rows lack a size; the others show once, few, many or a class for expanded clones.

V gene: TRBV6-5
clone size: -
D gene: TRBD2
J gene: TRBJ2-3
CDR3 DNA: TGTGCCAGTAGGGGGGGACTAGCGGGGACAGATACGCAGTATTTT
CDR3 protein: CASRGGLAGTDTQYF

V gene: TRBV5-6
clone size: -
D gene: TRBD1
J gene: TRBJ1-1
CDR3 DNA: TGTGCCAGCCAACGGGGGGGGACAGGGACTTTCTTT
CDR3 protein: CASQRGGTGTFF

V gene: TRBV29-1
clone size: -
D gene: -
J gene: TRBJ1-1
CDR3 DNA: TGCAGCGTTAGACTAATGGAAACTGAAGCTTTCTTT
CDR3 protein: CSVRLMETEAFF

V gene: TRBV5-6
clone size: -
D gene: -
J gene: TRBJ2-3
CDR3 DNA: TGTGCCAGCGGGGGGGCGAGCACAGATACGCAGTATTTT
CDR3 protein: CASGGASTDTQYF

V gene: TRBV6-1
clone size: -
D gene: TRBD1
J gene: TRBJ2-3
CDR3 DNA: TGTGCCAGCGGTGAGACAGGGGCGTCAGATACGCAGTATTTT
CDR3 protein: CASGETGASDTQYF

V gene: TRBV6-1
clone size: once
D gene: -
J gene: TRBJ2-2
CDR3 DNA: TGTGCCAGCAGTGTTAATTTTAACACCGGGGAGCTGTTTTTT
CDR3 protein: CASSVNFNTGELFF

V gene: TRBV27
clone size: once
D gene: TRBD1
J gene: TRBJ2-7
CDR3 DNA: TGTGCCAGCAGTCCCTGGGACAGGGAGTACGAGCAGTACTTC
CDR3 protein: CASSPWDREYEQYF

V gene: TRBV9
clone size: -
D gene: -
J gene: TRBJ1-2
CDR3 DNA: TGTGCCAGCAGCGTTCTTTCCCAGTCCGATTATGGCTACACCTTC
CDR3 protein: CASSVLSQSDYGYTF

V gene: TRBV5-1
clone size: -
D gene: -
J gene: TRBJ2-3
CDR3 DNA: TGCGCCAGCAGCCCCGGGAGCACAGATACGCAGTATTTT
CDR3 protein: CASSPGSTDTQYF

V gene: TRBV27
clone size: -
D gene: -
J gene: TRBJ2-5
CDR3 DNA: TGTGCCAGCAGTCGCAGGGGGCGGGAGGAGACCCAGTACTTC
CDR3 protein: CASSRRGREETQYF

V gene: TRBV5-4
clone size: once
D gene: TRBD2
J gene: TRBJ2-5
CDR3 DNA: TGTGCCAGCAGCCCACAAGCGGGGGGCCCGGCAGAGACCCAGTACTTC
CDR3 protein: CASSPQAGGPAETQYF